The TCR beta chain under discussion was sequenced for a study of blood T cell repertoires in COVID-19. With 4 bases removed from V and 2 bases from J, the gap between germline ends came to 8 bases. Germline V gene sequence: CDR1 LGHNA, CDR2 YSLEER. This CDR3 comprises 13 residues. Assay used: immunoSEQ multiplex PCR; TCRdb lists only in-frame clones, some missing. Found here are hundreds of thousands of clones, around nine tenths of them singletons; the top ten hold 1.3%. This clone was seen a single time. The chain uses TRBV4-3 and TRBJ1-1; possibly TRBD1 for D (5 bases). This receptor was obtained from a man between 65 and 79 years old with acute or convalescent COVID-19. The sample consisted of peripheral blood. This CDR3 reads CASSRQYNTEAFF. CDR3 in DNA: TGCGCCAGCAGCCGACAGTATAACACTGAAGCTTTCTTT.